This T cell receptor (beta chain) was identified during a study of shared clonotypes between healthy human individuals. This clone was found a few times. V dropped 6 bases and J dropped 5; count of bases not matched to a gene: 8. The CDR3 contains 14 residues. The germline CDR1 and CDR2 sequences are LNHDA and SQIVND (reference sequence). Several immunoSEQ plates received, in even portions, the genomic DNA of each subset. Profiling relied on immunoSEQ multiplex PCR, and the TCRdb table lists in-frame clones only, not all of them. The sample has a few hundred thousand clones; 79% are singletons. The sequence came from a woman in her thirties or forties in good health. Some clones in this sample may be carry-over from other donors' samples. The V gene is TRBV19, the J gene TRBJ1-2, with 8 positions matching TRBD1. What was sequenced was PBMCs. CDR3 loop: CASSPTGTGYGYTF. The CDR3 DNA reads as TGTGCCAGTAGCCCGACCGGGACAGGTTATGGCTACACCTTC.